The T cell receptor (beta chain) under discussion was sequenced for a study of T cell responses to AZD1222 COVID-19 vaccine. Notes on the study in general: Among AZD1222 vaccinees, only 5 to 7 were seropositive at baseline. Clonal diversity was possibly underestimated, and white British individuals and females predominated among donors.

This clone was seen a handful of times. Its antigen is still unknown. Measured with immunoSEQ multiplex PCR; TCRdb has only the in-frame clones, and not every one. In the table there are about 98,000 clones, around 82% of which are singletons. From germline, CDR1 is SGDLS and CDR2 YYNGEE. The CDR3 is made up of 16 amino acids. V gave up 3 bases and J gave up 4 bases, with 18 bases separating them. Sequenced material: peripheral blood, taken on day 0 of AZD1222 vaccination. The chain carries TRBV9 and TRBJ2-3; possibly TRBD1 or TRBD2 for D (7 bases each). This TCR derives from an adult in good health. DNA of the CDR3: TGTGCCAGCAGCGCCCAGGAGGGAGGGGGCCCAGATACGCAGTATTTT. Its translation: CASSAQEGGGPDTQYF.